These T cell receptor beta chains were read from a single sample in a study of blood T cell repertoires in COVID-19. The assay was immunoSEQ multiplex PCR, and TCRdb's table has in-frame clones only and misses some. Of 150,000 to 200,000 clones listed, 88% are singletons. Input material: PBMCs or T cells enriched from blood (not recorded which). The receptors shown here come from a woman under 30 who had recovered from COVID-19. Each CDR3 is given with its conserved first and last residue. Not every row has a clone size; where given, it reads once, few, many or a size class.

j_gene | abundance | v_gene | CDR3aa
TRBJ2-1 | - | TRBV4-1 | CASSRSQPGTGNNEQFF
TRBJ1-3 | - | TRBV5-3 | CASPGTGHSGNTIYF
TRBJ2-4 | - | TRBV6-4 | CASSRSPGQGPEYF
TRBJ1-3 | - | TRBV28 | CATEDGVSGNTIYF
TRBJ1-2 | - | TRBV9 | CASSVGLGDRYFNYGYTF
TRBJ2-7 | - | TRBV14 | CASSQDPPGSYEQYF
TRBJ1-5 | - | TRBV6-2/TRBV6-3 | CASSYMAGTGQPQHF
TRBJ1-2 | - | TRBV20-1 | CSALDSPGYTF
TRBJ1-1 | once | TRBV6-5 | CASSQTGSNTEAFF
TRBJ1-1 | - | TRBV5-8 | CASTPREDTEAFF
TRBJ2-3 | - | TRBV12-3/TRBV12-4 | CASSLNRGTRLYF
TRBJ2-3 | - | TRBV5-1 | CASSWRQDSTDTQYF
TRBJ1-2 | once | TRBV9 | CASTSGGDSYTF
TRBJ1-2 | few | TRBV5-6 | CASSSGGRNYGYTF
TRBJ2-1 | once | TRBV11-2 | CASSLGLGQFF
TRBJ2-1 | - | TRBV27 | CASRVESYLYNEQFF
TRBJ2-3 | - | TRBV29-1 | CSVEGAGITDTQYF
TRBJ1-1 | - | TRBV10-3 | CAISKTESNTEAFF
TRBJ2-1 | - | TRBV11-3 | CASSPDRTNEQFF
TRBJ2-3 | - | TRBV2 | CASSERSSTDTQYF
TRBJ1-2 | - | TRBV7-2 | CASSPTTGNNYGYTF
TRBJ2-7 | once | TRBV6-5 | CASSRQGRLGQYF
TRBJ2-2 | - | TRBV27 | CASSLNAHGELFF
TRBJ1-3 | - | TRBV7-9 | CASSPQQGAGNTIYF
TRBJ2-7 | once | TRBV28 | CASSPDSRSYEQYF
TRBJ2-5 | once | TRBV7-7 | CASSRDRQETQYF
TRBJ2-7 | - | TRBV5-5 | CGSTGENYEQYF
TRBJ2-1 | - | TRBV7-6 | CASSKGLAEYYNEQFF
TRBJ2-3 | - | TRBV3-1/TRBV3-2 | CASSRIAGGATDTQYF
TRBJ1-4 | - | TRBV5-1 | CASSLAGGSNEKLFF
TRBJ2-1 | - | TRBV5-4 | CASSLLGLAGRYNEQFF
TRBJ1-2 | - | TRBV11-2 | CASSSTGGSFNYGYTF
TRBJ1-1 | - | TRBV2 | CASSEEEGGVFMNTEAFF
TRBJ2-7 | - | TRBV6-4 | CASPGLVDEQYF
TRBJ2-7 | - | TRBV3-1/TRBV3-2 | CASTRGYEQYF
TRBJ1-3 | few | TRBV19 | CASSIPGSPGNTIYF
TRBJ1-1 | - | TRBV5-6 | CASSYINTEAFF
TRBJ1-6 | - | TRBV10-3 | CATTTGEGNSPLHF
TRBJ2-7 | few | TRBV30 | CAWSPVQGRSWPYEQYF
TRBJ1-1 | - | TRBV30 | CAWSVVGGMNTEAFF
TRBJ2-7 | - | TRBV2 | CATTPGGSKWYEQYF
TRBJ1-2 | once | TRBV6-1 | CASSEVAGGYTF
TRBJ1-5 | - | TRBV6-1 | CASSEFGGGQPQHF
TRBJ2-7 | - | TRBV15 | CATSTPRGATYEQYF
TRBJ1-5 | once | TRBV7-2 | CASSLTGGASNQPQHF
TRBJ2-1 | - | TRBV18 | CASSPFRAPSYNEQFF
TRBJ2-3 | - | TRBV10-3 | CAISETSGDLDTQYF
TRBJ2-5 | - | TRBV7-9 | CASSNDKGTSGIETQYF
TRBJ1-5 | - | TRBV30 | CAWRAGMGQGGNQPQHF
TRBJ1-1 | few | TRBV27 | CASSLRTGPSTEAFF
TRBJ2-2 | - | TRBV19 | CAGGWGTGMWDTGELFF